The 5 T cell receptor beta chains given below trace back to one sample, sequenced in a study of shared clonotypes between healthy human individuals. Clones were read by immunoSEQ multiplex PCR, and TCRdb kept only the in-frame ones, dropping some. The profile shows about 1.1 million clones, roughly 80% of them singletons. Sequencing was performed on memory CD4+ T cells from PBMCs. Subset: CD45RA-negative fraction. Every receptor here comes from a man aged 18 to 30 in good health. Some clones in this sample may be carry-over from other donors' samples.

A single count supports this clone. The chain joins TRBV5-1 to TRBJ2-5; 7 bases fit TRBD1. Trimming at V came to 0 bases and at J to 2 bases, leaving 25 bases not matched to a gene. CDR3 size: 22 residues. Germline CDR1 reads SGHRS; CDR2 reads YFSETQ. CDR3 amino acids: CASSLAFGSGPDRAQLQETQYF. The DNA of the CDR3 is TGCGCCAGCAGCTTGGCCTTTGGGTCCGGACCCGACAGGGCTCAGCTTCAAGAGACCCAGTACTTC.

V and J are TRBV5-1 and TRBJ2-7; D may correspond to TRBD1 or TRBD2 (5 bases each). CDR1 SGHRS and CDR2 YFSETQ come from the germline V gene. The CDR3 consists of 15 residues. Deletions cut 3 bases from V and 4 bases from J, with 17 bases between. CDR3 region: CASSSLPGTLYEQYF. DNA of the CDR3: TGCGCCAGCAGCTCTCTACCCGGGACCCTATACGAGCAGTACTTC. Supplemented by reference TRBV5-1 and TRBJ2-7, the full variable domain reads KAGVTQTPRYLIKTRGQQVTLSCSPISGHRSVSWYQQTPGQGLQFLFEYFSETQRNKGNFPGRFSGRQFSNSRSEMNVSTLELGDSALYLCASSSLPGTLYEQYFGPGTRLTVT.

For this clone: Within the sample, other DNA sequences also encode this same CDR3. The chain recombines TRBV2 with TRBJ2-7; D unclear. Germline V CDR1 and CDR2: SNHLY, FYNNEI. The CDR3 runs to 11 residues. V was trimmed by 7 bases and J by 5 bases, leaving 9 bases between them. In DNA, the CDR3 is TGTGCCAGCACCCCCCGAGACGAGCAGTACTTC. Translation gives CASTPRDEQYF.

This chain links TRBV11-2 with TRBJ2-2, with 11 bases matching TRBD1. After removal of 4 bases from V and 6 bases from J, the junction contained 4 bases not matched to a gene. The CDR3 contains 15 residues. The germline V gene encodes CDR1 SGHAT and CDR2 FQNNGV. This CDR3 reads CASSWDRGFAGELFF. CDR3 nucleotides: TGTGCCAGCAGCTGGGACAGGGGGTTCGCCGGGGAGCTGTTTTTT.

This sequence joins TRBV2 and TRBJ1-2, with TRBD1 matching 7 bases. Looked up from germline, CDR1 is SNHLY and CDR2 is FYNNEI. This CDR3 is built from 13 residues. The trim removed 1 base at V and 14 bases at J, leaving 10 bases unmatched. The CDR3 DNA sequence: TGTGCCAGCAGTGAAGAGGGGGCGCCTGTGAAAACCTTC. Amino acids: CASSEEGAPVKTF.